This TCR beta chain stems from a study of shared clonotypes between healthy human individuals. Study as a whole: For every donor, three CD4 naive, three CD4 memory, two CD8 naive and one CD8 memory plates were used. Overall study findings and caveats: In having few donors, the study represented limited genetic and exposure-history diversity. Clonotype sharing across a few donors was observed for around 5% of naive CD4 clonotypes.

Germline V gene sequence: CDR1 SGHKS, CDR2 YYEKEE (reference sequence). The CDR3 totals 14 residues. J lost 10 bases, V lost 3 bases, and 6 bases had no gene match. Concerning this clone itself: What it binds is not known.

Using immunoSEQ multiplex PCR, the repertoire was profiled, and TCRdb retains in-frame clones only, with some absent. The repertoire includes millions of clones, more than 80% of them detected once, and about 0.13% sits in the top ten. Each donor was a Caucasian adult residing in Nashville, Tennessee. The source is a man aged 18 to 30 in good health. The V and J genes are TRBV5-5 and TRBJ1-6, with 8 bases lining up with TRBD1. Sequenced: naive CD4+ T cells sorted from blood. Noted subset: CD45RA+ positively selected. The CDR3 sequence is CASSSLDRVSPLHF. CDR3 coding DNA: TGTGCCAGCAGCTCTTTGGACAGGGTGTCACCCCTCCACTTT.